This entry describes one TCR delta chain. Its antigen is not identified. With only one base between it and a far larger clone, this is likely a read error. Other nucleotide sequences in the sample specify the same CDR3. This entry belongs to a study of gammadelta T cells in human blood. General study points: Microbial exposure appeared to drive polyclonal γδ T cell expansion after birth.

The CDR3 totals 17 residues. Germline CDR1 GEAIGNYY, CDR2 EKD. V lost 4 bases and J lost 0; bases outside the gene matches: 11. TCRdb used CATT to re-call clones from the RT-PCR reads. The sample includes 750 to 950 delta-chain clones, around 51% of them seen just once. This TCR was sampled from a newborn. The chain is built from TRDV2 and TRDJ1; 9 bases align to TRDD3. Material: Vgamma9Vdelta2 gamma-delta T cells from cord blood. This CDR3 is CACEGTGGRPYTDKLIF. The CDR3 DNA reads as TGTGCCTGTGAGGGTACTGGGGGACGACCCTACACCGATAAACTCATCTTT.